The clone carrying this T cell receptor (beta chain) was observed a handful of times. Amplification targeted the TCR beta CDR3 regions, with RNA transcripts as the source material. The first round was an RT-PCR with HTBI primers, and the second round was a multiplex PCR. TCRdb re-called the multiplex PCR reads with MiXCR, one entry per CDR3 protein. The sample lists 450,000 to 600,000 distinct CDR3 sequences; under 40% were seen once. These data come from a study of Graves' ophthalmopathy and Graves' hyperthyroidism. The CDR3 spans 12 residues. Germline lookup yields CDR1 GTSNPN and CDR2 SVGIG (reference sequence).

Source material: peripheral blood or thyroid tissue (not recorded which). The receptor's source is an adult man with Graves' hyperthyroidism. This rearrangement joins TRBV30 to TRBJ2-5, with a weak D call TRBD1 (7 bases). The CDR3, as DNA: TGTTCAGGGGGGTCCCTCCCAGAGACCCAGTACTTC. It specifies CSGGSLPETQYF.